This TCR beta chain was found in a study of early T cells in non-severe SARS-CoV-2 infection. Study context: It was bulk RNA from unsorted whole blood that was sequenced, and the chains were unpaired. Study-wide findings and caveats: VDJdb-based matching was biased toward anti-spike CD8 responses and missed private and CD4 specificities.

Individual cDNA molecules were tagged with unique molecular identifiers. TCRdb reprocessed the 5' RACE reads with MiXCR, giving one entry per CDR3 protein. The sample consists of just under 90,000 distinct CDR3 sequences, approximately 15% of them appearing once. Germline CDR1 MNHEY, CDR2 SVGAGI. The CDR3 totals 11 residues. The V gene lost 9 bases and the J gene lost 4 bases, with 10 bases spanning the gap. This clonotype showed up many times. Its matching antigen is unknown. This chain uses TRBV6-5 with TRBJ2-7; D may be TRBD2 (5 bases). Sequenced: whole blood. This receptor was identified in an adult who was a healthcare worker with PCR-confirmed SARS-CoV-2 infection or an uninfected control (not recorded which). CDR3 amino acids: CASSEGYEQYF. CDR3 in DNA: TGTGCCAGTTCAGAGGGATACGAGCAGTACTTC.